The 30 T cell receptor beta chains below come from one sample, sequenced in a study of blood T cell repertoires in COVID-19. Produced via immunoSEQ multiplex PCR; TCRdb's table is partial and in-frame only. The sample yields roughly 16,000 clones, roughly three quarters seen once. The sequenced sample was peripheral blood. The receptors come from a man aged 60 to 69 with active or convalescent COVID-19.

The chain employs TRBV12-3 or TRBV12-4 and TRBJ2-2; D is ambiguous. The CDR3 covers 13 residues. With 5 bases removed from V and 7 bases from J, the gap between germline ends came to 11 bases. Written as DNA, the CDR3 is TGTGCCAGCAGTCGAGACCGACTCGGGGAGCTGTTTTTT. Residues: CASSRDRLGELFF.

Only one count was recorded for this clone. The V and J genes are TRBV10-2 and TRBJ2-5; D gene ambiguous. The germline V gene encodes CDR1 WSHSY and CDR2 SAAADI. The V end was cut by 2 bases, the J end by 1 base, with 5 bases between. The CDR3 length is 13 residues. The CDR3 spells CASSEGSQETQYF. As DNA, the CDR3 is TGCGCCAGCAGTGAGGGCAGCCAAGAGACCCAGTACTTC.

The chain carries TRBV5-4 and TRBJ1-1, with no clear D. This CDR3 has 14 residues. Deletions cut 2 bases from V and 1 base from J, with 9 bases between. Germline CDR1 reads SGHNT; CDR2 reads YYREEE (reference sequence). This chain's CDR3 is CASSFDQANTEAFF. The CDR3 DNA is TGTGCCAGCAGCTTTGACCAGGCGAACACTGAAGCTTTCTTT.

This rearrangement joins TRBV3-1 (or the pseudogene TRBV3-2) to TRBJ1-1, with 8 bases identical to TRBD1. From germline, CDR1 is LGHDT and CDR2 YNNKEL (reference sequence). J was trimmed by 8 bases and V by 1 base; bases with no gene match: 3. This CDR3 has 13 residues. CDR3 DNA: TGTGCCAGCAGCCAAGCAGGGGGCTGGGAAGCTTTCTTT. The encoded protein is CASSQAGGWEAFF.

This clone is judged medium-sized. The rearrangement links TRBV5-1 to TRBJ1-1; 7 bases align to TRBD1. The CDR3 runs 14 residues. Germline assignment: CDR1 SGHRS and CDR2 YFSETQ. J lost 3 bases, V lost 4 bases, and 6 bases had no gene match. This CDR3 is CASSVSRGDTEAFF. CDR3 bases: TGCGCCAGCAGCGTCTCCAGGGGGGACACTGAAGCTTTCTTT.

CDR3 bases: TGTGCCAGCAGTTACGTCCGGGACAGGGGGCAAACTGAAGCTTTCTTT. This sequence encodes CASSYVRDRGQTEAFF. The chain employs TRBV6-2 or TRBV6-3 and TRBJ1-1, with TRBD1 identical over 12 bases. The CDR3 sequence is 16 residues long. After removal of 2 bases from V and 5 bases from J, the junction contained 6 bases not matched to a gene. Germline CDR1 reads MNHEY; CDR2 reads SVGEGT.

The chain carries TRBV21-1 and TRBJ1-5; TRBD1 is the table's D call and was not checked against the DNA. TRBV21-1 is a listed pseudogene. This CDR3 has 18 amino acids. The CDR3 DNA reads as TGTGCCAGCAGCAAAGTAAGAAGGGACAGGGACAACAATCAGCCCCAGCATTTT. Protein: CASSKVRRDRDNNQPQHF.

The chain links TRBV2 to TRBJ1-2, with 7 bases aligning to TRBD1. Germline assignment: CDR1 SNHLY and CDR2 FYNNEI. This CDR3 spans 13 amino acids. Trimming cost V 7 bases and J 2 bases; bases outside gene matches: 4. CDR3 protein: CASTTTGNYGYTF. In nucleotides, the CDR3 is TGTGCCAGCACCACGACAGGGAACTATGGCTACACCTTC.

The rearrangement links TRBV10-3 to TRBJ2-7, with D perhaps TRBD2 (5 bases). This CDR3 has 14 residues. The germline CDR1 and CDR2 sequences are ENHRY and SYGVKD. Trimming left V 3 bases short and J 7 bases short, with 16 bases between. DNA for the CDR3: TGTGCCATCAGTGATCGGGAAACTTTGGGGGAGCAGTACTTC. Amino acids: CAISDRETLGEQYF.

J is TRBJ1-1 and V is TRBV6-5; D is unclear. With 5 bases removed from V and 5 bases from J, the gap between germline ends came to 6 bases. The CDR3 loop spans 11 amino acids. CDR1 is MNHEY and CDR2 is SVGAGI in the germline V gene. The CDR3 coding sequence is TGTGCCAGCAGTCACCAGACTGAAGCTTTCTTT. Translation gives CASSHQTEAFF.

The chain employs TRBV10-3 and TRBJ2-3; the match to TRBD2 covers 8 bases. This CDR3 is 15 amino acids long. CDR1 ENHRY and CDR2 SYGVKD come from the germline V gene. With 6 bases clipped from V and 3 bases from J, the junction kept 8 bases outside the gene matches. The CDR3 here is CAIRAGSGSTDTQYF. The CDR3 DNA reads as TGTGCCATCAGAGCCGGGAGCGGGAGTACAGATACGCAGTATTTT.

The chain recombines TRBV6-5 with TRBJ2-1, with TRBD2 matching over 10 bases. The CDR3 consists of 15 residues. CDR1 MNHEY and CDR2 SVGAGI come from the germline V gene. V lost 7 bases, J lost 9 bases, and 12 bases stayed unmatched. This CDR3 is CASMSRAGGGFEQFF. DNA of the CDR3: TGTGCCAGCATGTCCAGAGCGGGGGGGGGTTTTGAGCAGTTCTTC.

This chain joins TRBV5-1 and TRBJ1-2; D is unresolved. Germline assignment: CDR1 SGHRS and CDR2 YFSETQ. V gave up 0 bases and J gave up 10 bases, with 16 bases separating them. The CDR3 sequence is 14 residues long. As DNA, the CDR3 is TGCGCCAGCAGCTTGGGGGTCCTCGCCGAGGACTACACCTTC. As protein: CASSLGVLAEDYTF.

V gene TRBV2 combines with J gene TRBJ2-6, with D possibly matching TRBD2 (5 bases). The germline V gene encodes CDR1 SNHLY and CDR2 FYNNEI. This CDR3 comprises 19 residues. Trimming pared 2 bases from V and 0 bases from J, leaving 17 bases between. In DNA form, the CDR3 reads TGTGCCAGCAGTGAATTTGGGCCAGGTCGGGGCTCTGGGGCCAACGTCCTGACTTTC. Protein product: CASSEFGPGRGSGANVLTF.

This clone has only one observation. The rearrangement uses TRBV14 and TRBJ2-5; 12 nucleotides align to TRBD2. V gave up 1 base and J gave up 5 bases; unmatched junction bases: 2. CDR3 length equals 15 residues. Looked up from germline, CDR1 is SGHDN and CDR2 is FVKESK. The CDR3 reads CASSQVLAGGETQYF. CDR3 nucleotides: TGTGCCAGCAGCCAAGTACTAGCGGGGGGCGAGACCCAGTACTTC.

The chain recombines TRBV6-5 with TRBJ1-2; 8 positions match TRBD1. CDR1 is MNHEY and CDR2 is SVGAGI in the germline V gene. The J segment lost 4 bases and the V segment lost 5 bases, leaving 3 bases of the junction unmatched. This CDR3 has 13 residues. CDR3 region: CASSRTGGYGYTF. DNA of the CDR3: TGTGCCAGCAGTCGCACAGGGGGCTATGGCTACACCTTC.

The chain employs TRBV2 and TRBJ1-2; TRBD1 aligns across 8 bases. The ends lost 6 bases at V and 2 bases at J; junction bases unmatched: 8. Germline V gene data show CDR1 as SNHLY and CDR2 as FYNNEI. The CDR3 sequence is 15 residues long. The CDR3 coding sequence is TGTGCCAGCAGACATCCGGGACAGGAAAACTATGGCTACACCTTC. It translates to CASRHPGQENYGYTF.

This clone was seen a few times. The V gene is TRBV10-3, the J gene TRBJ1-2; D unclear. Per the germline V gene, CDR1 is ENHRY and CDR2 is SYGVKD. V lost 0 bases, J lost 1 base, and 3 bases lay in between. CDR3 length equals 13 residues. The DNA for the CDR3 is TGTGCCATCAGTGAGTCCAGTAACTATGGCTACACCTTC. Encoded protein: CAISESSNYGYTF.

The rearrangement joins TRBV5-4 to TRBJ1-2, with a weak D call TRBD1 (5 bases). The CDR3 has 15 residues. V was clipped by 6 bases and J by 3 bases, with 18 bases between them. The germline V gene has CDR1 SGHNT and CDR2 YYREEE (reference sequence). The CDR3 sequence is CASIPDGGTHYGYTF. CDR3 DNA: TGTGCCAGCATCCCAGACGGGGGGACGCACTATGGCTACACCTTC.

V usage is TRBV14 and J usage is TRBJ2-1; 10 bases map to TRBD2. V trimming: 3 bases; J trimming: 5 bases; junction bases outside the gene matches: 7. Germline V gene data show CDR1 as SGHDN and CDR2 as FVKESK. This CDR3 comprises 16 residues. The CDR3 loop is CASSHFSGRRDNEQFF. CDR3 nucleotides: TGTGCCAGCAGCCATTTTAGCGGGAGGCGTGACAATGAGCAGTTCTTC. The full variable domain, completed using reference TRBV14 and TRBJ2-1, is EAGVTQFPSHSVIEKGQTVTLRCDPISGHDNLYWYRRVMGKEIKFLLHFVKESKQDESGMPNNRFLAERTGGTYSTLKVQPAELEDSGVYFCASSHFSGRRDNEQFFGPGTRLTVL.

Written as DNA, the CDR3 is TGCGCCAGCAGTGAATTTAAGGGGTACGAGCAGTACTTC. Amino acid sequence: CASSEFKGYEQYF. The genes are TRBV10-1 and TRBJ2-7; possible D gene TRBD1, 5 bases. This CDR3 comprises 13 residues. Germline V gene lookup returns CDR1 WNHNN and CDR2 SYGVQD (reference sequence). The ends were cut back, 3 bases at V and 4 bases at J, with 10 bases in the middle.

The chain combines TRBV5-4 with TRBJ2-7; unclear D gene. CDR1 is SGHNT, CDR2 YYREEE, per germline (reference sequence). V was shortened by 4 bases and J by 0 bases, with 14 bases between the two germline ends. The CDR3 runs 15 residues. The CDR3 DNA sequence: TGTGCCAGCAGCCAAAAGCGAACGAGCTCCTACGAGCAGTACTTC. It codes for CASSQKRTSSYEQYF.

The rearrangement uses TRBV9 and TRBJ2-2, with D maybe TRBD2 (5 bases). The CDR3 is 17 amino acids. Germline values: CDR1 SGDLS, CDR2 YYNGEE. Trimming shortened V by 0 bases and J by 5 bases, and 17 bases separated the two germline ends. The CDR3 nucleotides are TGTGCCAGCAGCGTAGACTACTACAGTGGACTGACCGGGGAGCTGTTTTTT. This codes for CASSVDYYSGLTGELFF.

The chain links TRBV19 to TRBJ1-2, with 9 bases lining up with TRBD1. Unmatched junction bases numbered 18, after V lost 5 bases and J lost 8 bases. Looked up from germline, CDR1 is LNHDA and CDR2 is SQIVND (reference sequence). This CDR3 comprises 17 residues. The CDR3 here is CASSSPTGTGRREGYTF. The CDR3 DNA reads as TGTGCCAGTAGTTCCCCCACTGGGACAGGGAGAAGGGAAGGCTACACCTTC.

This chain links TRBV18 with TRBJ1-5; TRBD1 might be the D (6 bases). Germline V CDR1 and CDR2: KGHSH, LQKENI. Trimming shortened V by 3 bases and J by 3 bases, and 12 bases separated the two germline ends. The CDR3 extends over 15 amino acids. This chain's CDR3 is CASSPTGNANQPQHF. CDR3 DNA sequence: TGTGCCAGCTCACCTACAGGGAATGCCAATCAGCCCCAGCATTTT.

The chain couples TRBV2 to TRBJ2-7; D remains ambiguous. The CDR3 totals 12 residues. Germline CDR1 and CDR2: SNHLY and FYNNEI. The germline V and J ends were trimmed by 7 bases and 5 bases, with 12 bases remaining between them. The CDR3 spells CASTFSTHEQYF. The CDR3, as DNA: TGTGCCAGCACCTTTTCTACCCACGAGCAGTACTTC.

This chain links TRBV4-1 with TRBJ2-7, with TRBD2 identical over 8 bases. V lost 10 bases and J lost 2; bases outside the gene matches: 13. There are 15 residues in the CDR3. Germline V CDR1 and CDR2: MGHRA, YSYEKL. The CDR3 DNA reads as TGCGCCACCTCCCCTTTGGGACTAGGAACCTACGAGCAGTACTTC. Its translation: CATSPLGLGTYEQYF.

The gene calls are TRBV5-4 and TRBJ1-1; maybe TRBD1 (5 bases). V was clipped by 2 bases and J by 1 base, with 9 bases between them. Looked up from germline, CDR1 is SGHNT and CDR2 is YYREEE (reference sequence). The CDR3 totals 14 residues. CDR3 nucleotide sequence: TGTGCCAGCAGCTTAGGAAGGGGGAACACTGAAGCTTTCTTT. Amino acid sequence: CASSLGRGNTEAFF.

This chain connects TRBV2 to TRBJ1-5; TRBD1 matches at 8 bases. Per the germline V gene, CDR1 is SNHLY and CDR2 is FYNNEI. The CDR3 has 15 residues. V trimming: 2 bases; J trimming: 6 bases; junction bases outside the gene matches: 6. The CDR3 region has the DNA TGTGCCAGCAGTGAAACAGGGGGAAGTCGTCAGCCCCAGCATTTT. Its protein is CASSETGGSRQPQHF.

This chain connects TRBV7-2 to TRBJ2-3, with a possible D match to TRBD2 (6 bases). CDR3 length: 14 amino acids. Trimming removed 5 bases from V and 3 bases from J, with 12 bases in between. Germline V gene data show CDR1 as SGHTA and CDR2 as FQGNSA. The CDR3, as DNA: TGTGCCAGCAGCCCGGGACTTCATACAGATACGCAGTATTTT. Translation gives CASSPGLHTDTQYF.